The 27 T cell receptor beta chains below were found in one sample sequenced in a study of T cell responses to AZD1222 COVID-19 vaccine. Repertoires were generated with immunoSEQ multiplex PCR, while TCRdb's copy carries only in-frame clones and drops some. The sample gives 130,000 to 150,000 clones, about nine tenths of which show up once; around 3.6% is in the top ten. Sequences were derived from peripheral blood, sampled on day 0 of AZD1222 vaccination. The receptors come from an adult in good health.

This clone was seen once. The gene calls are TRBV19 and TRBJ1-5; a weak D match, TRBD1 (6 bases). Germline V lookup: CDR1 LNHDA, CDR2 SQIVND (reference sequence). The CDR3 is 17 residues long. The V end lost 10 bases, the J end lost 0 bases, and 22 bases lay between the germline ends. CDR3 region: CATTTPQGWGSNQPQHF. Here the CDR3 DNA reads TGTGCCACCACAACCCCCCAGGGGTGGGGTAGCAATCAGCCCCAGCATTTT.

J is TRBJ2-7 and V is TRBV3-1 (or the pseudogene TRBV3-2); 10 bases fit TRBD1. Germline-derived CDR1 and CDR2 are LGHDT and YNNKEL (reference sequence). The trim removed 2 bases at V and 6 bases at J, leaving 4 bases unmatched. This CDR3 spans 14 amino acids. CDR3: CASSQRTGGFEQYF. In DNA form, the CDR3 reads TGTGCCAGCAGCCAACGGACAGGGGGGTTCGAGCAGTACTTC.

The rearrangement uses TRBV30 and TRBJ2-5; tentatively, D is TRBD2 (5 bases). The V end lost 1 base, the J end lost 2 bases, and 11 bases lay between the germline ends. The CDR3 has 14 residues. Germline V lookup: CDR1 GTSNPN, CDR2 SVGIG (reference sequence). CDR3 residues: CAWSAGRAQETQYF. CDR3 in DNA: TGTGCCTGGAGTGCGGGAAGAGCTCAAGAGACCCAGTACTTC.

V is TRBV19 and J is TRBJ1-2; 9 bases fit TRBD1. Germline CDR1 is LNHDA and CDR2 is SQIVND (reference sequence). V lost 2 bases to trimming and J lost 4 bases; unmatched junction nucleotides: 5. The CDR3 has 15 residues. CDR3 protein: CASSIMGQGGYGYTF. CDR3 DNA: TGTGCCAGTAGTATAATGGGACAGGGTGGCTATGGCTACACCTTC.

This chain connects TRBV12-3 or TRBV12-4 to TRBJ2-1; D call uncertain. The ends were cut back, 5 bases at V and 4 bases at J, with 9 bases in the middle. There are 13 residues in the CDR3. The chain's CDR3 is CASSTREYNEQFF. As DNA, the CDR3 is TGTGCCAGCAGTACCAGAGAATACAATGAGCAGTTCTTC.

This chain links TRBV7-2 with TRBJ1-2; D remains ambiguous. The V end lost 1 base, the J end lost 3 bases, and 12 bases lay between the germline ends. The CDR3 is 15 residues long. Germline CDR1 is SGHTA and CDR2 is FQGNSA. The CDR3 region has the DNA TGTGCCAGCAGCTTAGACCCTACAGTGTACTATGGCTACACCTTC. This gives the protein CASSLDPTVYYGYTF.

The chain links TRBV5-1 to TRBJ1-3; 7 bases match TRBD1. The CDR3 extends over 14 amino acids. Germline V gene lookup returns CDR1 SGHRS and CDR2 YFSETQ. Trimming cost V 3 bases and J 0 bases; bases outside gene matches: 0. This CDR3 reads CASSWDSSGNTIYF. The CDR3 DNA is TGCGCCAGCAGCTGGGACAGCTCTGGAAACACCATATATTTT.

This chain links TRBV4-3 with TRBJ1-1; D gene ambiguous. CDR1 and CDR2 from the germline V gene are LGHNA and YSLEER. The CDR3 length is 13 residues. V was clipped by 0 bases and J by 3 bases, with 5 bases between them. The CDR3 sequence: CASSQDRYTEAFF. CDR3 DNA: TGCGCCAGCAGCCAAGATCGATACACTGAAGCTTTCTTT.

The chain combines TRBV19 with TRBJ2-7; no clear D. This CDR3 comprises 12 residues. The V gene's germline CDR1 is LNHDA and CDR2 SQIVND (reference sequence). Trimming left V 6 bases short and J 5 bases short, with 11 bases between. The chain's CDR3 is CASSSPRHEQYF. The DNA for the CDR3 is TGTGCCAGTAGCTCCCCCAGACACGAGCAGTACTTC.

The V call is TRBV29-1, the J call TRBJ2-1; 9 bases line up with TRBD2. CDR3 length: 15 residues. Germline V gene lookup returns CDR1 SQVTM and CDR2 ANQGSEA. Trimming removed 3 bases from V and 9 bases from J; junction bases left unmatched: 12. CDR3 sequence: CSVDAGGPFYTEQFF. CDR3 sequence (DNA): TGCAGCGTTGACGCGGGAGGGCCTTTTTATACTGAGCAGTTCTTC.

This sequence joins TRBV6-6 and TRBJ1-1; D not resolved. V was shortened by 8 bases and J by 4 bases, with 14 bases between the two germline ends. This CDR3 is 13 amino acids long. In germline, CDR1 is MNHNY, CDR2 SVGAGI (reference sequence). This chain's CDR3 is CASANSGLTEAFF. For the CDR3, the DNA is TGTGCCAGCGCGAATAGCGGGCTCACTGAAGCTTTCTTT.

J is TRBJ2-2 and V is TRBV5-1; 10 bases are shared with TRBD1. The germline V gene encodes CDR1 SGHRS and CDR2 YFSETQ. V shed 1 base and J 6 bases; nucleotides not matched to a gene: 6. The CDR3 runs to 16 residues. CDR3 nucleotide sequence: TGCGCCAGCAGCTTGCCCGGGACAGGGGTCCCCGGGGAGCTGTTTTTT. It specifies CASSLPGTGVPGELFF.

The rearrangement links TRBV12-3 or TRBV12-4 to TRBJ1-2, with D uncertain. The CDR3 is 13 amino acids. The germline V and J ends were trimmed by 1 base and 8 bases, with 11 bases remaining between them. The CDR3 nucleotides are TGTGCCAGCAGTTTAGGTAGTCTCATCGGCTACACCTTC. This translates into CASSLGSLIGYTF.

The chain recombines TRBV4-1 with TRBJ1-1, with a weak D call TRBD1 (6 bases). This CDR3 spans 17 amino acids. The ends were cut back, 2 bases at V and 0 bases at J, with 16 bases in the middle. From germline, CDR1 is MGHRA and CDR2 YSYEKL. The CDR3 bases are TGCGCCAGCAGCCAAATCTTAGGGGGACTGATGAACACTGAAGCTTTCTTT. Its translation: CASSQILGGLMNTEAFF.

The chain couples TRBV19 to TRBJ1-4, with TRBD1 matching over 7 bases. This CDR3 comprises 14 residues. The V segment lost 5 bases and the J segment 5 bases; nucleotides outside the gene matches: 5. Germline CDR1 LNHDA, CDR2 SQIVND (reference sequence). The CDR3: CASSEGQENEKLFF. Here the CDR3 DNA reads TGTGCCAGTAGTGAAGGACAGGAAAATGAAAAACTGTTTTTT. The full variable domain, in which reference TRBV19 and TRBJ1-4 provide the parts outside the CDR3, is DGGITQSPKYLFRKEGQNVTLSCEQNLNHDAMYWYRQDPGQGLRLIYYSQIVNDFQKGDIAEGYSVSREKKESFPLTVTSAQKNPTAFYLCASSEGQENEKLFFGSGTQLSVL.

The chain employs TRBV11-2 and TRBJ1-2, with 7 bases aligning to TRBD1. This CDR3 region has 17 residues. In germline, CDR1 is SGHAT, CDR2 FQNNGV. After removal of 5 bases from V and 4 bases from J, the junction contained 16 bases not matched to a gene. The CDR3 DNA follows: TGTGCCAGCAGCCCGAGGAGGGACAGCCTTCCCTTCTATGGCTACACCTTC. It yields the protein CASSPRRDSLPFYGYTF.

The V and J genes are TRBV6-5 and TRBJ1-3; D might be TRBD1 (5 bases). The V end lost 6 bases, the J end lost 4 bases, and 13 bases lay between the germline ends. Germline assignment: CDR1 MNHEY and CDR2 SVGAGI. The CDR3 loop spans 14 amino acids. CDR3 protein: CASRQTTVGNTIYF. The CDR3 nucleotides are TGTGCCAGCAGACAGACGACAGTCGGAAACACCATATATTTT.

J is TRBJ2-7 and V is TRBV5-5; 8 bases align to TRBD1. Germline V gene lookup returns CDR1 SGHKS and CDR2 YYEKEE (reference sequence). Trimming cost V 2 bases and J 3 bases; bases outside gene matches: 16. The CDR3 contains 18 residues. CDR3 bases: TGTGCCAGCAGCTTTGCCAGGGGGCGCGAATTTGGGGACTACGAGCAGTACTTC. Translated, it gives CASSFARGREFGDYEQYF. Full variable domain (missing parts from reference TRBV5-5 and TRBJ2-7): DAGVTQSPTHLIKTRGQQVTLRCSPISGHKSVSWYQQVLGQGPQFIFQYYEKEERGRGNFPDRFSARQFPNYSSELNVNALLLGDSALYLCASSFARGREFGDYEQYFGPGTRLTVT.

This clone was observed a single time. The V call is TRBV27, the J call TRBJ1-2, with TRBD1 identical over 7 bases. Germline V gives CDR1 MNHEY, CDR2 SMNVEV (reference sequence). This CDR3 spans 14 amino acids. Trimming cost V 5 bases and J 4 bases; bases outside gene matches: 7. The DNA of the CDR3 is TGTGCCAGCAGTCCGACGGGACAGTTCTATGGCTACACCTTC. It translates to CASSPTGQFYGYTF.

V usage is TRBV6-6 and J usage is TRBJ2-7; TRBD1 might be the D (5 bases). From germline, CDR1 is MNHNY and CDR2 SVGAGI (reference sequence). The germline V and J ends were trimmed by 6 bases and 5 bases, with 5 bases remaining between them. The CDR3 is made up of 10 amino acids. In DNA form, the CDR3 reads TGTGCCAGCAGAGGGGACGAGCAGTACTTC. Amino acids: CASRGDEQYF.

The V call is TRBV6-5, the J call TRBJ2-1; 8 bases line up with TRBD2. The V and J ends lost 7 bases and 4 bases, in that order; junction bases with no gene match: 6. This CDR3 is 14 amino acids long. CDR1 is MNHEY, CDR2 SVGAGI, per germline. CDR3 DNA sequence: TGTGCCAGCAAACCAGCGGGGGAATACAATGAGCAGTTCTTC. Translation gives CASKPAGEYNEQFF.

The chain carries TRBV12-3 or TRBV12-4 and TRBJ1-1; tentatively, D is TRBD1 (6 bases). Trimming shortened V by 6 bases and J by 5 bases, and 13 bases separated the two germline ends. The CDR3 is 13 amino acids. The CDR3 region has the DNA TGTGCCAGCAGGGCCGGCGGACAGACTGAAGCTTTCTTT. Translation gives CASRAGGQTEAFF.

This clone was counted once. The chain links TRBV7-9 to TRBJ1-2, with 9 positions matching TRBD1. Germline CDR1 and CDR2: SEHNR and FQNEAQ (reference sequence). Trimming at V came to 4 bases and at J to 4 bases, leaving 10 bases not matched to a gene. The CDR3 spans 16 residues. The CDR3 loop reads CASSSGDRAITYGYTF. Here the CDR3 DNA reads TGTGCCAGCAGCTCCGGGGACAGGGCCATCACCTATGGCTACACCTTC.

The rearrangement joins TRBV9 to TRBJ1-6; D unclear. The length of the CDR3 is 14 residues. V shed 0 bases and J shed 9 bases, with 10 bases lying between them. Germline V CDR1 and CDR2: SGDLS, YYNGEE. In nucleotides, the CDR3 is TGTGCCAGCAGCGTAGGCCTCCTCGGTTCACCCCTCCACTTT. Protein sequence: CASSVGLLGSPLHF.

V gene TRBV5-1 combines with J gene TRBJ2-4, with 15 nucleotides matching TRBD2. CDR1 is SGHRS, CDR2 YFSETQ, per germline. This CDR3 comprises 17 residues. V shed 3 bases and J 8 bases; nucleotides not matched to a gene: 9. The CDR3 loop reads CASSSGLAGGPGDIQYF. The CDR3 bases are TGCGCCAGCAGCTCCGGACTAGCGGGGGGGCCGGGAGACATTCAGTACTTC.

The chain recombines TRBV19 with TRBJ1-6; D not resolved. Germline CDR1 and CDR2: LNHDA and SQIVND (reference sequence). The germline V and J ends were trimmed by 0 bases and 0 bases, with 12 bases remaining between them. The CDR3 is 18 residues long. CDR3: CASSIDRPGSSYNSPLHF. The CDR3 DNA is TGTGCCAGTAGTATAGACCGCCCCGGGAGCTCCTATAATTCACCCCTCCACTTT.

This rearrangement joins TRBV7-9 to TRBJ1-5, with D perhaps TRBD1 (6 bases). The CDR3 covers 13 residues. Germline CDR1 reads SEHNR; CDR2 reads FQNEAQ (reference sequence). The V gene lost 3 bases and the J gene lost 7 bases, with 10 bases spanning the gap. CDR3 sequence: CASSLGGLQPQHF. CDR3 in DNA: TGTGCCAGCAGCTTGGGGGGGCTGCAGCCCCAGCATTTT.